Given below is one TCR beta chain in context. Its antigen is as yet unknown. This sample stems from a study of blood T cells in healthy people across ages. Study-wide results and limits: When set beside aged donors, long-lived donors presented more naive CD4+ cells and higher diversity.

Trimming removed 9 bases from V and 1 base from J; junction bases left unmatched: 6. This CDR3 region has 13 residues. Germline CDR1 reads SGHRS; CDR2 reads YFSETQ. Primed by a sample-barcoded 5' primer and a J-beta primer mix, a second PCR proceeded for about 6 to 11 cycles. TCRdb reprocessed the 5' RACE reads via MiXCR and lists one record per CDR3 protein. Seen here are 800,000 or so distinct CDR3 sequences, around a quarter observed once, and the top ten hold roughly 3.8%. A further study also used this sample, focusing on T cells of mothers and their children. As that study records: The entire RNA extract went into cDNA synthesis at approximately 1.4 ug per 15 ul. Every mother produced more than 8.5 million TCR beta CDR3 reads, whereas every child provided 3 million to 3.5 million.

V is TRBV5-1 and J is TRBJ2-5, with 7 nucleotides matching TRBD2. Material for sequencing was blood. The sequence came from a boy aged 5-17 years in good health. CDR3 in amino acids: CATSAGVQETQYF. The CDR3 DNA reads TGCGCCACCTCGGCGGGAGTCCAAGAGACCCAGTACTTC.